A single T cell receptor beta chain is shown here with its context. The antigen remains unidentified. This CDR3 has 17 residues. V dropped 5 bases and J dropped 4; count of bases not matched to a gene: 14. Germline V gives CDR1 SGHTA, CDR2 FQGTGA. The data stem from a study of shared clonotypes between healthy human individuals. General observations from the study: Memory subsets generally showed lower estimated richness than naive subsets.

Sequenced by immunoSEQ multiplex PCR; TCRdb stores in-frame clones only, minus some. The sample contains some 680,000 clones, about 80% of which appear only once. V usage is TRBV7-3 and J usage is TRBJ2-1, with 7 bases fitting TRBD2. The source is a woman in her thirties in good health. Sequencing was carried out using memory CD4+ T cells sorted from blood. Subset in this sample: CD45RA-negative fraction. Written as DNA, the CDR3 is TGTGCCAGCAGCCTTCTCCGGATGAGCGGGACTTACAATGAGCAGTTCTTC. Its protein product is CASSLLRMSGTYNEQFF.